This entry features one T cell receptor beta chain sequence. Terminally differentiated effector memory CD45RA+ cells were excluded by CCR7 positive selection of CD45RO-negative cells. Per the germline V gene, CDR1 is SGDLS and CDR2 is YYNGEE. Trimming removed 0 bases from V and 8 bases from J, with 18 bases in between. The CDR3 has 16 residues. This record comes from a study of shared clonotypes between healthy human individuals. Method: immunoSEQ multiplex PCR; TCRdb's copy keeps in-frame clones and lacks some. The data contain over 2,000,000 clones, roughly 95% of them singletons. Sequenced sample: naive CD8+ T cells from PBMCs. V gene TRBV9 combines with J gene TRBJ2-1; D ambiguous. The receptor's source is a man younger than 30 in good health. Some clones in this sample may be carry-over from other donors' samples. The CDR3 loop is CASSVAGRPLLHEQFF. The CDR3 DNA is TGTGCCAGCAGCGTAGCAGGTAGACCTCTGCTTCATGAGCAGTTCTTC.